The clone carrying this T cell receptor (beta chain) was counted only a few times. Its matching antigen is unknown. Unsorted whole blood yielded blood RNA, and germline DNA was extracted as well. Patients had chronic HBV infection and were treatment-naive. The sample is drawn from a study of tumor-infiltrating lymphocytes in primary liver carcinoma. For the study at large: There were roughly 3.5 to 7.13 million productive TCRbeta reads per sample, a yield similar across tissue types. Study-wide results and caveats: Researchers did not compare CD4+ and CD8+ repertoires, as samples were bulk unsorted. Among the pair types, tumor region pairs showed more overlap than tumor-adjacent and tumor-blood pairs.

A constant-region primer primed TCR beta cDNA synthesis from 400 to 550 ng of total RNA. Slightly modified ARM-PCR, run as three nested multiplex PCR rounds, produced the TCR beta libraries. One entry per CDR3 protein results from TCRdb running MiXCR on the multiplex PCR reads. This sample carries around 210,000 distinct CDR3 sequences, approximately 65% of them seen once, and the ten largest clones take under 7.5%. This TCR came from an older woman with primary liver carcinoma and hepatitis B virus infection. Sequenced: peripheral blood.

CDR3 sequence (DNA): TGTGCCAGCAGGGCCCCTAGGGGAATGAACACTGAAGCTTTCTTT. It translates to CASRAPRGMNTEAFF. J is TRBJ1-1 and V is TRBV7-8; possibly TRBD1 for D (5 bases). Trimming left V 6 bases short and J 0 bases short, with 14 bases between. The CDR3 spans 15 residues. Germline loops: CDR1 SGHVS, CDR2 FQNEAQ.